This T cell receptor (beta chain) was captured in a study of blood T cell repertoires in COVID-19. The protocol was immunoSEQ multiplex PCR, while the TCRdb copy is restricted to in-frame clones and leaves out a portion. Of some 120,000 clones in the sample, more than 70% are singletons; the top ten hold roughly 1.8%. The CDR3 contains 14 residues. V was clipped by 0 bases and J by 4 bases, with 9 bases between them. Germline V lookup: CDR1 MGHRA, CDR2 YSYEKL. Material: peripheral blood. The chain is built from TRBV4-1 and TRBJ2-5; perhaps TRBD2 as D (6 bases). The TCR sequence derives from a man between 65 and 85 years old with acute or convalescent COVID-19. CDR3 loop: CASSQERGGETQYF. CDR3 nucleotides: TGCGCCAGCAGCCAAGAGCGGGGAGGAGAGACCCAGTACTTC.